The 26 T cell receptor beta chains given below trace back to one sample, sequenced in a study of T cell responses to AZD1222 COVID-19 vaccine. Here immunoSEQ multiplex PCR was the method, and the copy in TCRdb shows in-frame clones only, minus some. Among about 150,000 clones listed, around 90% were seen once. The sample here was peripheral blood, taken 28 days after the second AZD1222 dose. All receptors derive from an adult who received the AZD1222 COVID-19 vaccine.

The table lists this clone with a count of one. The rearrangement uses TRBV5-1 and TRBJ1-6; D gene ambiguous. CDR1 and CDR2 from the germline V gene are SGHRS and YFSETQ. The CDR3 is 14 residues long. V shed 0 bases and J shed 7 bases, with 8 bases lying between them. The CDR3 bases are TGCGCCAGCAGCTTGGGGAGACTGAATTCACCCCTCCACTTT. This sequence encodes CASSLGRLNSPLHF.

The chain joins TRBV3-1 (or the pseudogene TRBV3-2) to TRBJ2-5; tentatively, D is TRBD2 (6 bases). CDR3 length: 12 amino acids. Germline CDR1 LGHDT, CDR2 YNNKEL (reference sequence). V lost 4 bases to trimming and J lost 5 bases, with 8 bases between them. As DNA, the CDR3 is TGTGCCAGCAGCCTACTAGCCGAGACCCAGTACTTC. Amino acids: CASSLLAETQYF.

The J gene is TRBJ1-1, the V gene TRBV23-1; a weak D match, TRBD1 (6 bases). TRBV23-1 is designated an ORF whose function remains uncertain. V shed 4 bases and J shed 1 base, with 16 bases lying between them. There are 16 residues in the CDR3. The CDR3 coding sequence is TGCGCCAGCAGTCTACCCTGGACAGCGTCGAACACTGAAGCTTTCTTT. This encodes CASSLPWTASNTEAFF.

This clone showed up just once. The chain recombines TRBV6-6 with TRBJ1-1; D is perhaps TRBD1 (6 bases). Germline V lookup: CDR1 MNHNY, CDR2 SVGAGI (reference sequence). V was shortened by 5 bases and J by 1 base, with 11 bases between the two germline ends. The CDR3 has 14 residues. The chain's CDR3 is CASSDRRGNTEAFF. The CDR3 nucleotides are TGTGCCAGCAGTGACAGGCGAGGGAACACTGAAGCTTTCTTT.

The rearrangement joins TRBV2 to TRBJ1-5; D is perhaps TRBD1 (5 bases). V dropped 6 bases and J dropped 8 bases, with 14 bases sitting between them. The CDR3 has 13 amino acids. Germline assignment: CDR1 SNHLY and CDR2 FYNNEI. This chain's CDR3 is CASRGDESKPQHF. CDR3 DNA sequence: TGTGCCAGCAGGGGGGACGAAAGTAAGCCCCAGCATTTT.

The chain is built from TRBV27 and TRBJ2-1; TRBD2 matches at 7 bases. The germline V gene has CDR1 MNHEY and CDR2 SMNVEV (reference sequence). The CDR3 runs to 15 residues. V was pared by 11 bases and J by 5 bases, with 15 bases of the junction left unmatched. CDR3 amino acids: CAVPEAGEEDNEQFF. CDR3 sequence (DNA): TGTGCCGTCCCAGAGGCGGGAGAGGAAGACAATGAGCAGTTCTTC.

The chain is built from TRBV29-1 and TRBJ1-1, with D hard to call. Germline CDR1 and CDR2: SQVTM and ANQGSEA. This CDR3 spans 12 amino acids. V was cut by 1 base and J by 5 bases, with 8 bases left in between. CDR3 residues: CSVEGVWTEAFF. CDR3 DNA sequence: TGCAGCGTTGAAGGGGTTTGGACTGAAGCTTTCTTT.

The rearrangement links TRBV9 to TRBJ1-6; TRBD1 agrees at 7 bases. In germline, CDR1 is SGDLS, CDR2 YYNGEE. The junction had 6 bases not matched to a gene; V was cut back by 3 bases and J by 6 bases. The CDR3 contains 15 residues. The CDR3 DNA is TGTGCCAGCAGCGCTTGGGACAGAGCTAATTCACCCCTCCACTTT. It specifies CASSAWDRANSPLHF.

The gene calls are TRBV7-3 and TRBJ2-1, with D possibly matching TRBD1 (6 bases). Trimming stripped 5 bases from V and 0 bases from J, with 11 bases between. The germline V gene encodes CDR1 SGHTA and CDR2 FQGTGA. This CDR3 comprises 15 residues. The CDR3 reads CASSIGQSSYNEQFF. The CDR3 coding sequence is TGTGCCAGCAGCATCGGACAGAGCTCCTACAATGAGCAGTTCTTC.

This chain uses TRBV28 with TRBJ2-7; perhaps TRBD2 as D (6 bases). This CDR3 spans 14 amino acids. The V and J ends lost 7 bases and 2 bases respectively, with 15 bases between them. CDR1 MDHEN and CDR2 SYDVKM come from the germline V gene. For the CDR3, the DNA is TGTGCCAGCATTGGAGGGAGCTTCCCCTACGAGCAGTACTTC. Its protein is CASIGGSFPYEQYF.

The rearrangement links TRBV6-5 to TRBJ2-2; no firm D call. CDR3 length: 13 residues. Between the trimmed V and J ends, which lost 6 bases and 1 base, there was a span of 6 bases. Per germline, CDR1 MNHEY and CDR2 SVGAGI. In DNA form, the CDR3 reads TGTGCCAGCAGCGACGGGAACACCGGGGAGCTGTTTTTT. Protein product: CASSDGNTGELFF.

This rearrangement joins TRBV6-5 to TRBJ2-1; no firm D call. Looked up from germline, CDR1 is MNHEY and CDR2 is SVGAGI. V lost 6 bases, J lost 7 bases, and 19 bases lay in between. This CDR3 region has 15 residues. CDR3 sequence (DNA): TGTGCCAGCAGAGCCTTAACGGGTCTCGGGAATGAGCAGTTCTTC. It is translated as CASRALTGLGNEQFF.

This sequence joins TRBV11-2 and TRBJ2-7; D is undetermined. V shed 4 bases and J shed 1 base, with 26 bases lying between them. The CDR3 sequence is 19 residues long. Germline CDR1 SGHAT, CDR2 FQNNGV. CDR3 in amino acids: CASSSTFAPSYSFSYEQYF. DNA for the CDR3: TGTGCCAGCAGCTCGACGTTTGCTCCGAGTTACTCATTTTCCTACGAGCAGTACTTC.

This chain joins TRBV7-9 and TRBJ2-1; the match to TRBD2 covers 8 bases. V lost 3 bases to trimming and J lost 4 bases; unmatched junction nucleotides: 2. The CDR3 totals 14 residues. Germline CDR1 reads SEHNR; CDR2 reads FQNEAQ (reference sequence). CDR3 nucleotides: TGTGCCAGCAGCTTCGGGACTAGTTACAATGAGCAGTTCTTC. Protein sequence: CASSFGTSYNEQFF.

The CDR3 loop reads CAEGGYEQYF. The CDR3 coding sequence is TGTGCGGAAGGCGGCTACGAGCAGTACTTC. The genes are TRBV5-3 and TRBJ2-7; D is undetermined. TRBV5-3 is given ORF status, its function remaining uncertain. The CDR3 is 10 residues long.

V is TRBV11-1 and J is TRBJ1-1; 11 nucleotides match TRBD1. Germline lookup yields CDR1 SGHAT and CDR2 FQDESV (reference sequence). With 5 bases clipped from V and 4 bases from J, the junction kept 9 bases outside the gene matches. The CDR3 spans 16 residues. The CDR3 is CASSPTPGTGGTEAFF. CDR3 bases: TGTGCCAGCAGCCCCACACCCGGGACAGGGGGCACTGAAGCTTTCTTT.

This chain uses TRBV10-1 with TRBJ1-2, with D hard to call. Trimming took 0 bases from V and 4 from J, leaving 9 bases between them. Germline assignment: CDR1 WNHNN and CDR2 SYGVQD (reference sequence). The CDR3 is 14 amino acids. In DNA form, the CDR3 reads TGCGCCAGCAGTGAGTCGAGATCGGGCTATGGCTACACCTTC. Encoded protein: CASSESRSGYGYTF.

V is TRBV7-3 and J is TRBJ1-3; 7 positions agree with TRBD1. The CDR3 extends over 16 amino acids. The V gene's germline CDR1 is SGHTA and CDR2 FQGTGA. With V trimmed by 3 bases and J by 2 bases, 7 bases remained unmatched. The CDR3 loop reads CASSLGQPGAGNTIYF. The CDR3, as DNA: TGTGCCAGCAGCTTGGGACAGCCAGGGGCTGGAAACACCATATATTTT. Together with reference TRBV7-3 and TRBJ1-3, the CDR3 gives the full variable domain: GAGVSQTPSNKVTEKGKYVELRCDPISGHTALYWYRQSLGQGPEFLIYFQGTGAADDSGLPNDRFFAVRPEGSVSTLKIQRTERGDSAVYLCASSLGQPGAGNTIYFGEGSWLTVV.

The J gene is TRBJ2-1, the V gene TRBV15, with 14 bases aligning to TRBD2. CDR3 length: 18 amino acids. Unmatched junction bases numbered 6, after V lost 1 base and J lost 4 bases. CDR1 is LNHNV, CDR2 YYDKDF, per germline (reference sequence). Here the CDR3 DNA reads TGTGCCACCAGCAGAGGACTAGCGGGGGGGGACCCATACAATGAGCAGTTCTTC. It encodes CATSRGLAGGDPYNEQFF.

The chain uses TRBV6-6 and TRBJ1-1; D possibly corresponds to TRBD1 (5 bases). The CDR3 length is 12 residues. V shed 5 bases and J shed 10 bases, with 14 bases lying between them. Germline CDR1 reads MNHNY; CDR2 reads SVGAGI (reference sequence). CDR3 sequence reads: CASSPAGSGAFF. In DNA form, the CDR3 reads TGTGCCAGCAGTCCCGCAGGGTCAGGAGCTTTCTTT.

In its sample, this clone was seen once. The V call is TRBV10-3, the J call TRBJ1-1; D is undetermined. From germline, CDR1 is ENHRY and CDR2 SYGVKD. This CDR3 spans 14 amino acids. With 3 bases removed from V and 1 base from J, the gap between germline ends came to 9 bases. CDR3 loop: CAISEGGRNTEAFF. The CDR3 DNA reads TGTGCCATCAGTGAAGGAGGGCGGAACACTGAAGCTTTCTTT.

The chain carries TRBV4-1 and TRBJ2-5; perhaps TRBD2 as D (6 bases). V was cut by 1 base and J by 4 bases, with 10 bases left in between. CDR3 length equals 14 residues. CDR1 is MGHRA and CDR2 is YSYEKL in the germline V gene. CDR3 amino acids: CASSQGTKGETQYF. The CDR3 region has the DNA TGCGCCAGCAGCCAAGGGACTAAAGGAGAGACCCAGTACTTC.

The chain links TRBV11-3 to TRBJ1-2, with D possibly matching TRBD1 (6 bases). This CDR3 is 17 amino acids long. Trimming took 5 bases from V and 0 from J, leaving 19 bases between them. Looked up from germline, CDR1 is SGHNT and CDR2 is YENEEA. CDR3 region: CASSARGRGAANYGYTF. For the CDR3, the DNA is TGTGCCAGCAGCGCGAGGGGTAGGGGGGCGGCTAACTATGGCTACACCTTC.

The chain recombines TRBV6-5 with TRBJ1-2; 7 bases map to TRBD1. This CDR3 has 12 residues. The germline CDR1 and CDR2 sequences are MNHEY and SVGAGI. After removal of 6 bases from V and 8 bases from J, the junction contained 6 bases not matched to a gene. CDR3 DNA: TGTGCCAGCAGCCGTACAGGGGTAGGCTACACCTTC. Translated, it gives CASSRTGVGYTF.

CDR3: CASSIRQLGEQYF. CDR3 coding DNA: TGTGCCAGCAGCATAAGACAGTTGGGAGAGCAGTACTTC. The gene calls are TRBV7-2 and TRBJ2-7; D is possibly TRBD1 (5 bases). Trimming stripped 5 bases from V and 7 bases from J, with 15 bases between. The CDR3 has 13 residues. From germline, CDR1 is SGHTA and CDR2 FQGNSA.

The chain has TRBV10-2 and TRBJ1-5, with a possible D match to TRBD1 (5 bases). V was pared by 3 bases and J by 1 base, with 13 bases between. From germline, CDR1 is WSHSY and CDR2 SAAADI. The CDR3 totals 16 residues. The CDR3 sequence: CASSERTQDSNQPQHF. CDR3 DNA: TGCGCCAGCAGTGAACGCACACAGGACAGCAATCAGCCCCAGCATTTT.